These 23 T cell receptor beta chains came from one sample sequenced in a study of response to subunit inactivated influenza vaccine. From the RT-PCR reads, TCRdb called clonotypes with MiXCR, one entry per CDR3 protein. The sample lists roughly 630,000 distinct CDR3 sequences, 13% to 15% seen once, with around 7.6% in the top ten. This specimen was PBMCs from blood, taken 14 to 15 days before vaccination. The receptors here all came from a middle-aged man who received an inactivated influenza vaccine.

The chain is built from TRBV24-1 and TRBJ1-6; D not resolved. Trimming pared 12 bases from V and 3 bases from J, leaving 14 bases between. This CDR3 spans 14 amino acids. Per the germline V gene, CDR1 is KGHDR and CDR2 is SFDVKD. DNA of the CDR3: TGTGCCGGGAGGCGAGGGCTCTATAATTCACCCCTCCACTTT. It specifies CAGRRGLYNSPLHF.

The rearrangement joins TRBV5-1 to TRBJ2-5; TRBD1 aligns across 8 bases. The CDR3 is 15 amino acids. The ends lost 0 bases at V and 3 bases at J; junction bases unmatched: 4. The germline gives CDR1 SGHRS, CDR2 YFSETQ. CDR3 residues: CASSLGTGSEETQYF. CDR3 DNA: TGCGCCAGCAGCTTGGGGACAGGGAGCGAAGAGACCCAGTACTTC.

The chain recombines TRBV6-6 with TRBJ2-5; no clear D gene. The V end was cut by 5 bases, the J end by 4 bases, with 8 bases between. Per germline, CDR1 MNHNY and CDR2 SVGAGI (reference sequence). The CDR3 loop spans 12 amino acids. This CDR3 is CASSPFRETQYF. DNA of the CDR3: TGTGCCAGCAGTCCGTTTAGAGAGACCCAGTACTTC.

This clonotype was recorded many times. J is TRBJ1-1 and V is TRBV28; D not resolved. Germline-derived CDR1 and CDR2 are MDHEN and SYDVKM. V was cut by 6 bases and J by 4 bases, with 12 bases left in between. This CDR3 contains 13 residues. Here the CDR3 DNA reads TGTGCCAGCAGCCGGGGAGCGGGCACTGAAGCTTTCTTT. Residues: CASSRGAGTEAFF.

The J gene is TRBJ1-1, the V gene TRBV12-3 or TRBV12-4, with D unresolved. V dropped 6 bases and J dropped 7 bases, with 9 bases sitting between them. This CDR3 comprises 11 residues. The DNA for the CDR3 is TGTGCCAGCAGCCCGGGAGTTGAAGCTTTCTTT. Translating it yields CASSPGVEAFF.

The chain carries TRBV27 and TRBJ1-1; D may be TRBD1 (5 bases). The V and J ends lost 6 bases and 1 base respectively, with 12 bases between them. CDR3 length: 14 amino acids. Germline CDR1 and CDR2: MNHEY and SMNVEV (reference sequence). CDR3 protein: CASRLTTANTEAFF. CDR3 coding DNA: TGTGCCAGCAGGCTTACGACAGCGAACACTGAAGCTTTCTTT.

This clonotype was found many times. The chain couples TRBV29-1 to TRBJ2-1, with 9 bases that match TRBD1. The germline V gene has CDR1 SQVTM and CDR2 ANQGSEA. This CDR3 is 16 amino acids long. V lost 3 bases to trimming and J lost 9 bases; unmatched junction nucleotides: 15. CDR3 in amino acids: CSVEDLGTGTRGEQFF. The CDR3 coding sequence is TGCAGCGTTGAGGATCTCGGGACAGGGACGCGGGGTGAGCAGTTCTTC.

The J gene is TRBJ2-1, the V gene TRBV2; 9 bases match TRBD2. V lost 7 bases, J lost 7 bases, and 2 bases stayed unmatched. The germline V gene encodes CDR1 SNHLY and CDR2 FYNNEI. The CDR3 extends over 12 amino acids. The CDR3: CASILAGNEQFF. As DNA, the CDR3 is TGTGCCAGCATCCTAGCGGGGAATGAGCAGTTCTTC.

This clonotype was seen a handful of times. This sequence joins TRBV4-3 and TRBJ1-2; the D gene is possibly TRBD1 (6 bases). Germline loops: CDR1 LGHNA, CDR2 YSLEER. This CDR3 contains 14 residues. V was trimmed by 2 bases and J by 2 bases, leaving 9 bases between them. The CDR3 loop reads CASSQITGNYGYTF. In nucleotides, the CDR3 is TGCGCCAGCAGCCAAATAACAGGGAACTATGGCTACACCTTC.

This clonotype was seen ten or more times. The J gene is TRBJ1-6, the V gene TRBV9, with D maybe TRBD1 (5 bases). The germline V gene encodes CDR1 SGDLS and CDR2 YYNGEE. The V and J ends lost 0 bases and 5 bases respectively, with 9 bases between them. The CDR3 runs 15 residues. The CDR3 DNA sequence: TGTGCCAGCAGCGTAGGGGAGACAGATAATTCACCCCTCCACTTT. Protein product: CASSVGETDNSPLHF.

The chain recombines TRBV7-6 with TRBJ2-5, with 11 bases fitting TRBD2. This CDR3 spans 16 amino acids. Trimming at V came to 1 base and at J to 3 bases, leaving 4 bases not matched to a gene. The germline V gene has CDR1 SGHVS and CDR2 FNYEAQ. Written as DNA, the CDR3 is TGTGCCAGCAGCTTAGGGAAGACTAGCGGGGAAGAGACCCAGTACTTC. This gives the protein CASSLGKTSGEETQYF.

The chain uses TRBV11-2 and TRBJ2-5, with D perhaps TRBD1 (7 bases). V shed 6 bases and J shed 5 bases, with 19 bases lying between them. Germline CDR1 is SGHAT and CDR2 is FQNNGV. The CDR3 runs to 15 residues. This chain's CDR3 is CASSIQEGAWETQYF. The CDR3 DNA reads TGTGCCAGCAGTATCCAGGAGGGGGCTTGGGAGACCCAGTACTTC.

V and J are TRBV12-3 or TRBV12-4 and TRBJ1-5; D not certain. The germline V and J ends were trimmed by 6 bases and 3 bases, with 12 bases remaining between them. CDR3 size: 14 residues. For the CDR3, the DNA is TGTGCCAGCAGCCCCGACGGGATCAATCAGCCCCAGCATTTT. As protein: CASSPDGINQPQHF.

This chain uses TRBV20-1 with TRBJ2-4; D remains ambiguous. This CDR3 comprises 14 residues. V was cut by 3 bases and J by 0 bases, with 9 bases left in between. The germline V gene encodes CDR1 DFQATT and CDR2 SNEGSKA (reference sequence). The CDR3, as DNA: TGCAGTGCTAGTGTATTACTAGCCAAAAACATTCAGTACTTC. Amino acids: CSASVLLAKNIQYF.

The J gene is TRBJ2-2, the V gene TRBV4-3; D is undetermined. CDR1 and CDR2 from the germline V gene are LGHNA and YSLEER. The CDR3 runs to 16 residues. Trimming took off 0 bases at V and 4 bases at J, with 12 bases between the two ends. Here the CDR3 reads CASSQDRLGLTGELFF. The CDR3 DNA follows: TGCGCCAGCAGCCAAGATAGGCTAGGGCTCACCGGGGAGCTGTTTTTT.

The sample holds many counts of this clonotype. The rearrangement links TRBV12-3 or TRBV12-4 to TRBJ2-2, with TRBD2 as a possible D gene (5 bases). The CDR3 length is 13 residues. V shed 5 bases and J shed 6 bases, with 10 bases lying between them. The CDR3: CASSPRAAGELFF. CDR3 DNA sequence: TGTGCCAGCAGTCCGCGGGCCGCCGGGGAGCTGTTTTTT.

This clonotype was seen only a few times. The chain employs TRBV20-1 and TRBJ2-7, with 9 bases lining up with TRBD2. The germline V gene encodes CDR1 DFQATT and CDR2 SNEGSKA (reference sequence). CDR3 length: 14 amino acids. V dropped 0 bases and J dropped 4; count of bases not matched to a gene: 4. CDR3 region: CSAREGLAGYEQYF. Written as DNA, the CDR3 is TGCAGTGCTAGAGAGGGGCTAGCGGGGTACGAGCAGTACTTC.

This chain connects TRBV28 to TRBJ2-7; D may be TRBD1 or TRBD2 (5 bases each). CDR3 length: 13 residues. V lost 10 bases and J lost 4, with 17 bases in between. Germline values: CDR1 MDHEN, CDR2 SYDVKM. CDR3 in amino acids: CAMGPGLAYEQYF. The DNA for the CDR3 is TGTGCCATGGGCCCGGGGCTTGCGTACGAGCAGTACTTC.

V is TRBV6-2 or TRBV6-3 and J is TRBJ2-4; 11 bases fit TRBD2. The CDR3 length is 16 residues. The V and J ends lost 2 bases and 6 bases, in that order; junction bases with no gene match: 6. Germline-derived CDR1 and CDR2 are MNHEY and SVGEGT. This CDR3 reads CASSYTASGRTNIQYF. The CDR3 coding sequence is TGTGCCAGCAGTTACACGGCTAGCGGGAGGACAAACATTCAGTACTTC.

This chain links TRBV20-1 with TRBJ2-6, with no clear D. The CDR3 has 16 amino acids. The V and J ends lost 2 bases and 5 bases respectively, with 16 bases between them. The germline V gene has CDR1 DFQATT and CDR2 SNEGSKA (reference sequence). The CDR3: CSARLSSGSRANVLTF. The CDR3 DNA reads TGCAGTGCTAGATTAAGCTCGGGTTCTCGGGCCAACGTCCTGACTTTC.

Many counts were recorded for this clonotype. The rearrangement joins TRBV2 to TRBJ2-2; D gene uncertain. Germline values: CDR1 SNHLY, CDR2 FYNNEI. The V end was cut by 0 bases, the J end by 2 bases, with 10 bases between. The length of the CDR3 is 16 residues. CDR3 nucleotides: TGTGCCAGCAGTGAAGCGCTTCTGGACAACACCGGGGAGCTGTTTTTT. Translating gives CASSEALLDNTGELFF.

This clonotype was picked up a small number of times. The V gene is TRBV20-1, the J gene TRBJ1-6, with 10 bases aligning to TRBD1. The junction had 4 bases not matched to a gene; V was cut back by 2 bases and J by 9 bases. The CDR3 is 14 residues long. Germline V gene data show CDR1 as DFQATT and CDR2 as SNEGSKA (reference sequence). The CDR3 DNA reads TGCAGTGCTAGATCCGGGACAGGGGCTTCACCCCTCCACTTT. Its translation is CSARSGTGASPLHF.

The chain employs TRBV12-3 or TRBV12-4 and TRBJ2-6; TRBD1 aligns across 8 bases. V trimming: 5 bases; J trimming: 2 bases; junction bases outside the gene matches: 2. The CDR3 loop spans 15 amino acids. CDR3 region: CASSVDRAGANVLTF. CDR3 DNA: TGTGCCAGCAGTGTGGACAGGGCTGGGGCCAACGTCCTGACTTTC.